This T cell receptor beta chain derives from a study of blood T cell repertoires in COVID-19. The table came from immunoSEQ multiplex PCR; TCRdb's copy has only in-frame clones and leaves some out. The data hold about 46,000 clones, with 70% to 90% observed a single time. The TCR was taken from a human donor in a cohort sampled during active COVID-19. The donor label of this sample is uncertain. Material for sequencing was peripheral blood.

The CDR3 bases are TGTGCCAGCAGTTTAGCCCCAGGGGGTCGTCAGCCCCAGCATTTT. Translating it yields CASSLAPGGRQPQHF. The rearrangement links TRBV27 to TRBJ1-5; 7 nucleotides line up with TRBD1. The CDR3 is 15 amino acids. The germline V gene has CDR1 MNHEY and CDR2 SMNVEV (reference sequence). V lost 2 bases and J lost 6; bases outside the gene matches: 7.